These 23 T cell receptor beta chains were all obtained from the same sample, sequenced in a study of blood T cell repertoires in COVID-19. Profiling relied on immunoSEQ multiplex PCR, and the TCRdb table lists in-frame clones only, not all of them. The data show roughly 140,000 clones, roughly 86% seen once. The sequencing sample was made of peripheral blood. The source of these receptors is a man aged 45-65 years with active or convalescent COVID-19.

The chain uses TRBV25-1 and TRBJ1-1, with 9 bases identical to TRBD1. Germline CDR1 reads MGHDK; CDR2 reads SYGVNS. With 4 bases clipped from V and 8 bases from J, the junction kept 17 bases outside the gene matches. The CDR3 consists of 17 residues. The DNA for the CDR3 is TGTGCCAGCAGTGCCCCGGGTGGACAGGGGATTTTTGGGGAAGCTTTCTTT. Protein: CASSAPGGQGIFGEAFF.

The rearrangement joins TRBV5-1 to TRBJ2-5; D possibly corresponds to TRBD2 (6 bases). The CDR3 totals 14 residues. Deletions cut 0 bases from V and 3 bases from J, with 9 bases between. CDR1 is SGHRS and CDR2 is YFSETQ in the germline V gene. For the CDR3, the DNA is TGCGCCAGCAGCTTGGCCCCGGGGGAAGAGACCCAGTACTTC. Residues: CASSLAPGEETQYF.

CDR3 protein: CASSPDRGRGELFF. Written as DNA, the CDR3 is TGTGCCAGTAGCCCAGACAGGGGGCGCGGGGAGCTGTTTTTT. The V gene is TRBV19, the J gene TRBJ2-2, with 10 nucleotides matching TRBD1. Germline CDR1 is LNHDA and CDR2 is SQIVND (reference sequence). The CDR3 spans 14 residues. With 6 bases clipped from V and 7 bases from J, the junction kept 5 bases outside the gene matches.

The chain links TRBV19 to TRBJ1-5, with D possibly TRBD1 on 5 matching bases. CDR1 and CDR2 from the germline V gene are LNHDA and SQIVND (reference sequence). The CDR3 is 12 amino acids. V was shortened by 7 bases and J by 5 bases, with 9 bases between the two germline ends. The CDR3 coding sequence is TGTGCCAGTACCCAGGGCCATCAGCCCCAGCATTTT. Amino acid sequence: CASTQGHQPQHF.

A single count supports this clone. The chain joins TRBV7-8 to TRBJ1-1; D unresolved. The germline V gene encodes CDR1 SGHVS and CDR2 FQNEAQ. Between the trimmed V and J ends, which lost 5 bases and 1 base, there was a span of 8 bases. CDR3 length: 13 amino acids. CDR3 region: CASSRRSNTEAFF. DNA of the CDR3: TGTGCCAGCAGCCGCAGATCGAACACTGAAGCTTTCTTT. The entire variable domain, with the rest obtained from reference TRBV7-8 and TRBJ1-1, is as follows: GAGVSQSPRYKVAKRGQDVALRCDPISGHVSLFWYQQALGQGPEFLTYFQNEAQLDKSGLPSDRFFAERPEGSVSTLKIQRTQQEDSAVYLCASSRRSNTEAFFGQGTRLTVV.

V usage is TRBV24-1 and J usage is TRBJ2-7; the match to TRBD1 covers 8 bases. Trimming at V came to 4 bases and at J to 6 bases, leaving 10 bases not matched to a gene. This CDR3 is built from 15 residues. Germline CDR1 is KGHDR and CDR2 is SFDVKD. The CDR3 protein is CATSDPGQVPLEQYF. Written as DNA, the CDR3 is TGTGCCACCAGTGACCCGGGACAGGTTCCCCTCGAGCAGTACTTC.

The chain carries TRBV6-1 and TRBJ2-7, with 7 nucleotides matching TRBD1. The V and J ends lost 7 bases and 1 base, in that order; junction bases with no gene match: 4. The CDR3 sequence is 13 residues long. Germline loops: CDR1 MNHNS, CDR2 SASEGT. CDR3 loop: CASTRQGSYEQYF. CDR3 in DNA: TGTGCCAGCACAAGACAGGGTTCCTACGAGCAGTACTTC.

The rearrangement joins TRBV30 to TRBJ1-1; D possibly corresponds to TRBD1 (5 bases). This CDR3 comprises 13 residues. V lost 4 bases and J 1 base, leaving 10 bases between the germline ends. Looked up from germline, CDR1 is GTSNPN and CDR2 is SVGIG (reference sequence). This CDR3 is CAWTAQGNTEAFF. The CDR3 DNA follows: TGTGCCTGGACCGCCCAGGGGAACACTGAAGCTTTCTTT.

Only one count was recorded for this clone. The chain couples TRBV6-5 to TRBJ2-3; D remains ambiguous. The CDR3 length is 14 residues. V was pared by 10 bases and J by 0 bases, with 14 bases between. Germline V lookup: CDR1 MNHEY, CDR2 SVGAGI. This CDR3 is CATQRGPSTDTQYF. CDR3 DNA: TGTGCCACCCAGAGAGGTCCGAGCACAGATACGCAGTATTTT.

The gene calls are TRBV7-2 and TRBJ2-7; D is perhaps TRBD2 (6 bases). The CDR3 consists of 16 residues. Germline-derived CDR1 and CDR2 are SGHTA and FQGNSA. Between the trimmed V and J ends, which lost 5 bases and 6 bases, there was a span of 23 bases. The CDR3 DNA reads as TGTGCCAGCAGCCTTCACGGGGGACGGAACTTTCTCGAGCAGTACTTC. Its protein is CASSLHGGRNFLEQYF.

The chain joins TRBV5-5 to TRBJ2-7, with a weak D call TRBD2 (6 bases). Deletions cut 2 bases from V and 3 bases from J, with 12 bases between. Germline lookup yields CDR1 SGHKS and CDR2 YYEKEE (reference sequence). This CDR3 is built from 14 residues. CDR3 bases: TGTGCCAGCAGCTTTCTGGACTATTTCTACGAGCAGTACTTC. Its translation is CASSFLDYFYEQYF.

CDR3 protein: CASSRTGTGELFF. CDR3 DNA sequence: TGTGCCAGCAGTCGGACAGGCACCGGGGAGCTGTTTTTT. This chain connects TRBV6-5 to TRBJ2-2, with 7 positions matching TRBD1. CDR1 MNHEY and CDR2 SVGAGI come from the germline V gene. J lost 4 bases, V lost 5 bases, and 1 base had no gene match. CDR3 size: 13 residues.

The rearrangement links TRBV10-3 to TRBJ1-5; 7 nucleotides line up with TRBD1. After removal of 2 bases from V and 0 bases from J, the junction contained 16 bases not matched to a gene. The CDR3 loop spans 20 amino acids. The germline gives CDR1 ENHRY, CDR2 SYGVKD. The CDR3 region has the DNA TGTGCCATCAGTGAGAGGACAGGATATACGCTAGAGTATAGCAATCAGCCCCAGCATTTT. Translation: CAISERTGYTLEYSNQPQHF.

CDR3 protein: CASRGGNEKLFF. CDR3 nucleotide sequence: TGTGCCAGTAGGGGGGGTAATGAAAAACTGTTTTTT. The chain is built from TRBV19 and TRBJ1-4; D is possibly TRBD1 (5 bases). CDR1 and CDR2 from the germline V gene are LNHDA and SQIVND (reference sequence). Between the trimmed V and J ends, which lost 6 bases and 4 bases, there was a span of 6 bases. The CDR3 is 12 residues long.

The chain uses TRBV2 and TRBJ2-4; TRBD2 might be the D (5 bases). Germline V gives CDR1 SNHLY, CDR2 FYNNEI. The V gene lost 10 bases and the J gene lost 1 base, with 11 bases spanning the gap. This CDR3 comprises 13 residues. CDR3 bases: TGTGCCACTCGGGGAAACGCCAAAAACATTCAGTACTTC. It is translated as CATRGNAKNIQYF.

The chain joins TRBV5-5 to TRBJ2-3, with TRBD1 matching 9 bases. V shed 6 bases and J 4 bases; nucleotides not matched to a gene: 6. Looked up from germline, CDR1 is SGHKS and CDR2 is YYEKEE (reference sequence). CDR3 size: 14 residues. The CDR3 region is CASIRDRAADTQYF. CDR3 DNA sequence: TGTGCCAGCATTCGGGACAGGGCAGCAGATACGCAGTATTTT.

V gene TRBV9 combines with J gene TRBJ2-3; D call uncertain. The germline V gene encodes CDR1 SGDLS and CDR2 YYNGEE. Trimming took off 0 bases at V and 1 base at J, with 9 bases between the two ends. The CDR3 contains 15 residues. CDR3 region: CASSVDQVGTDTQYF. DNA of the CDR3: TGTGCCAGCAGCGTAGACCAGGTGGGCACAGATACGCAGTATTTT.

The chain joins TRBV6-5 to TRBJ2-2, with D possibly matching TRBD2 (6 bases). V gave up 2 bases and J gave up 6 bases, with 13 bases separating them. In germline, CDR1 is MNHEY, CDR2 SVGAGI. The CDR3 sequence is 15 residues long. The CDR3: CASSYGRGVAGELFF. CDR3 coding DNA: TGTGCCAGCAGTTACGGTCGCGGGGTGGCCGGGGAGCTGTTTTTT.

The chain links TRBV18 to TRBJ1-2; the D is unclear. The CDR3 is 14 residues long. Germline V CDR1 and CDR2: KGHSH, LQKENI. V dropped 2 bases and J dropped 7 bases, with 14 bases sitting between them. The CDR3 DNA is TGTGCCAGCTCACCAGGACGTACGGCGGGTGGCTACACCTTC. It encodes CASSPGRTAGGYTF.

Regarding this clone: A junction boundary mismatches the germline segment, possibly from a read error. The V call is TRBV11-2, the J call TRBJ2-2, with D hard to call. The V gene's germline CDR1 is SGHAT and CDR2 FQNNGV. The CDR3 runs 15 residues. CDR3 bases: TGTGCCAGCACCTTAGTCTATGCGTTGGCCGGGGAGCTGTTTTTT. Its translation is CASTLVYALAGELFF.

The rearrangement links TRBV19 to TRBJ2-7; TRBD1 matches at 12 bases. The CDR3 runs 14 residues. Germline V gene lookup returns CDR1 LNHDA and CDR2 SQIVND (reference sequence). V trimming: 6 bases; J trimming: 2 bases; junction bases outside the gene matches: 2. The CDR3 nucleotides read TGTGCCAGTAGGGGACAGGGGGCACCCTACGAGCAGTACTTC. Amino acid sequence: CASRGQGAPYEQYF.

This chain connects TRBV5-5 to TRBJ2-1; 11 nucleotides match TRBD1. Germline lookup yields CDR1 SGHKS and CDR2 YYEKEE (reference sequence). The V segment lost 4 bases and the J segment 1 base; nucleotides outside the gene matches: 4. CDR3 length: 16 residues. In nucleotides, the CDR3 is TGTGCCAGCAGCCTCTGGGACAGGGGGTCCTACAATGAGCAGTTCTTC. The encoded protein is CASSLWDRGSYNEQFF. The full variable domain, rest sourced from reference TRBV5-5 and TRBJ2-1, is DAGVTQSPTHLIKTRGQQVTLRCSPISGHKSVSWYQQVLGQGPQFIFQYYEKEERGRGNFPDRFSARQFPNYSSELNVNALLLGDSALYLCASSLWDRGSYNEQFFGPGTRLTVL.

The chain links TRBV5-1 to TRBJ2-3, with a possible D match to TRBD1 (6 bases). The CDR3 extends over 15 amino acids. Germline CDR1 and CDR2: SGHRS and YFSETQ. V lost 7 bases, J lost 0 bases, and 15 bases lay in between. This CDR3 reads CASRPGALSTDTQYF. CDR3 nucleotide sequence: TGCGCCAGCCGACCAGGGGCGCTAAGCACAGATACGCAGTATTTT. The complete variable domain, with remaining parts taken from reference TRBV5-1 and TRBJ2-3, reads KAGVTQTPRYLIKTRGQQVTLSCSPISGHRSVSWYQQTPGQGLQFLFEYFSETQRNKGNFPGRFSGRQFSNSRSEMNVSTLELGDSALYLCASRPGALSTDTQYFGPGTRLTVL.